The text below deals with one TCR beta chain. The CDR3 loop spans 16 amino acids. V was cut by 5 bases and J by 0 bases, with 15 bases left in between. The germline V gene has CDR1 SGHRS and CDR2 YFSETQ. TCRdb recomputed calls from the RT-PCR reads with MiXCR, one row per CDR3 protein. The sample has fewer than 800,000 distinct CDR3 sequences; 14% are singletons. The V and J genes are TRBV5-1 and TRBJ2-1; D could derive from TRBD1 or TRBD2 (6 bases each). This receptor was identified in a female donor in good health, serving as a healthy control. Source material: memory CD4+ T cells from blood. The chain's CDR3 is CASRSKGEDSYNEQFF. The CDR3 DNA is TGCGCCAGCAGATCAAAGGGGGAGGACTCCTACAATGAGCAGTTCTTC.